The 11 T cell receptor beta chains below were found in one sample sequenced in a study of cytomegalovirus exposure and HLA in healthy donors. The PCR contained 60 Vbeta and 13 Jbeta primers. Sequencing was performed with immunoSEQ multiplex PCR; in TCRdb, only in-frame clones are kept and a portion is missing. The table records approximately 110,000 clones, 75% to 90% of them present only once. The source material was PBMCs. All receptors derive from a man aged 50-60 years in good health and CMV-seronegative.

The chain carries TRBV12-5 and TRBJ2-2, with 7 bases lining up with TRBD2. The CDR3 contains 16 residues. Germline CDR1 LGHNT, CDR2 FRNRAP. V lost 1 base to trimming and J lost 7 bases; unmatched junction nucleotides: 9. CDR3 bases: TGTGCTAGTGGTTTGGAACTAGGATGGGGGGGCGGGGAGCTGTTTTTT. Translated: CASGLELGWGGGELFF.

The rearrangement joins TRBV11-3 to TRBJ2-1, with D maybe TRBD2 (6 bases). Germline V lookup: CDR1 SGHNT, CDR2 YENEEA. Trimming took off 2 bases at V and 3 bases at J, with 11 bases between the two ends. This CDR3 comprises 15 residues. The CDR3, as DNA: TGTGCCAGCAGCTTAAGCGGGCGGTTCTACAATGAGCAGTTCTTC. It yields the protein CASSLSGRFYNEQFF.

This clone was detected only a few times. The chain carries TRBV7-2 and TRBJ2-3; D unresolved. Trimming left V 2 bases short and J 0 bases short, with 12 bases between. Germline V gene lookup returns CDR1 SGHTA and CDR2 FQGNSA. This CDR3 has 16 residues. The CDR3 reads CASSLPIGDSTDTQYF. The CDR3 nucleotides read TGTGCCAGCAGCTTACCTATAGGAGATAGCACAGATACGCAGTATTTT.

The genes are TRBV7-2 and TRBJ1-2; D is uncertain. The CDR3 extends over 12 amino acids. CDR1 and CDR2 (germline): SGHTA, FQGNSA. Trimming shortened V by 1 base and J by 8 bases, and 8 bases separated the two germline ends. CDR3 loop: CASSLVTGGYTF. As DNA, the CDR3 is TGTGCCAGCAGCTTAGTAACGGGGGGCTACACCTTC.

This chain links TRBV7-2 with TRBJ1-1; possibly TRBD1 for D (5 bases). The CDR3 extends over 17 amino acids. V lost 5 bases and J lost 0, with 19 bases in between. CDR1 and CDR2 (germline): SGHTA, FQGNSA. The CDR3 sequence: CASSLPPGDRVNTEAFF. DNA of the CDR3: TGTGCCAGCAGCCTTCCGCCGGGGGACCGTGTGAACACTGAAGCTTTCTTT.

The chain has TRBV7-3 and TRBJ2-1; TRBD2 matches 14 bases. The CDR3 runs to 19 residues. J lost 0 bases, V lost 5 bases, and 9 bases had no gene match. Looked up from germline, CDR1 is SGHTA and CDR2 is FQGTGA. This CDR3 reads CASSLKETSGRVSYNEQFF. In DNA form, the CDR3 reads TGTGCCAGCAGCCTAAAAGAGACTAGCGGGAGGGTCTCCTACAATGAGCAGTTCTTC.

The chain joins TRBV7-2 to TRBJ1-5; D not resolved. Trimming pared 5 bases from V and 7 bases from J, leaving 15 bases between. The CDR3 totals 14 residues. The germline V gene encodes CDR1 SGHTA and CDR2 FQGNSA. The CDR3 sequence is CASSQMYSQQPQHF. Written as DNA, the CDR3 is TGTGCCAGCAGCCAAATGTACAGCCAACAGCCCCAGCATTTT.

This clone was detected only once. The chain links TRBV20-1 to TRBJ1-2; D unclear. Germline CDR1 reads DFQATT; CDR2 reads SNEGSKA (reference sequence). The CDR3 is made up of 10 amino acids. Trimming stripped 6 bases from V and 5 bases from J, with 7 bases between. CDR3 bases: TGCAGTGCCCGGGTGTATGGCTACACCTTC. Translated, it gives CSARVYGYTF.

The rearrangement links TRBV28 to TRBJ1-1; D perhaps matches TRBD1 (5 bases). V shed 2 bases and J shed 11 bases, with 12 bases lying between them. CDR1 is MDHEN and CDR2 is SYDVKM in the germline V gene. The CDR3 consists of 12 residues. CDR3 coding DNA: TGTGCCAGCAGTTTAAACAGGAGTGATGCTTTCTTT. Protein: CASSLNRSDAFF.

The chain employs TRBV5-1 and TRBJ2-3; TRBD1 matches at 8 bases. Trimming removed 5 bases from V and 1 base from J; junction bases left unmatched: 6. This CDR3 comprises 15 residues. Germline V gene data show CDR1 as SGHRS and CDR2 as YFSETQ. The CDR3 loop reads CASSQDRDGTDTQYF. Here the CDR3 DNA reads TGCGCCAGCAGTCAGGACAGGGACGGCACAGATACGCAGTATTTT.

The V and J genes are TRBV11-2 and TRBJ2-7, with TRBD1 matching over 8 bases. Germline CDR1 is SGHAT and CDR2 is FQNNGV. This CDR3 has 14 residues. Germline trimming cut 5 bases from V and 2 bases from J; bases unmatched to any gene: 5. CDR3 sequence: CASSGTGQAYEQYF. In DNA, the CDR3 is TGTGCCAGCAGCGGGACAGGACAAGCCTACGAGCAGTACTTC.